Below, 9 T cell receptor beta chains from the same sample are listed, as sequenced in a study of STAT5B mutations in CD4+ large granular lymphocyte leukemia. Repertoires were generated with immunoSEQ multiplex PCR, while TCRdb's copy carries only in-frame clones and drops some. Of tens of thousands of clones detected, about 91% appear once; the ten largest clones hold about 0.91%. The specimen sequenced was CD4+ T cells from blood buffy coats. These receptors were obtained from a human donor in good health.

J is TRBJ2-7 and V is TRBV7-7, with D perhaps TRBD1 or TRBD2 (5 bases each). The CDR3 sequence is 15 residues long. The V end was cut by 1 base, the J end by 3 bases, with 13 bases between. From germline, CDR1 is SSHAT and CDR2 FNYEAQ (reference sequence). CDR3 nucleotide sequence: TGTGCCAGCAGCTTAGGACCAGAGGGGAGCTACGAGCAGTACTTC. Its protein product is CASSLGPEGSYEQYF.

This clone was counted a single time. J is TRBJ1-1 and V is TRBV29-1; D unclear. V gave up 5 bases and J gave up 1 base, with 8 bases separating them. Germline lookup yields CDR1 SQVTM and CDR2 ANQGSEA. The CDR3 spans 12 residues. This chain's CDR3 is CSVSRQNTEAFF. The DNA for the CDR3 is TGCAGCGTTTCCCGACAGAACACTGAAGCTTTCTTT.

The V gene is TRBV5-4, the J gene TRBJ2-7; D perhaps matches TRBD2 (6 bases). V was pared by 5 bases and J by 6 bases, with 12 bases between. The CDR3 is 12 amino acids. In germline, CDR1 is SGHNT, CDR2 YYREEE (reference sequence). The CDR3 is CASRPMGGEQYF. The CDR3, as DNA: TGTGCCAGCAGGCCGATGGGGGGCGAGCAGTACTTC.

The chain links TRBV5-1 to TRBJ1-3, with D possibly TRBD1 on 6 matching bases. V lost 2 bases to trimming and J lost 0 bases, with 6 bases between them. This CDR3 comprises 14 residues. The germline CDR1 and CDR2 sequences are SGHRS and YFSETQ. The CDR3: CASSLQGSGNTIYF. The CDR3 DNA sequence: TGCGCCAGCAGCTTACAGGGCTCTGGAAACACCATATATTTT.

CDR3 loop: CASSPSGVSETQYF. The CDR3 coding sequence is TGCGCCAGCAGCCCCTCAGGGGTCTCGGAGACCCAGTACTTC. The V and J genes are TRBV10-1 and TRBJ2-5; maybe TRBD1 (6 bases). The CDR3 covers 14 residues. Germline V CDR1 and CDR2: WNHNN, SYGVQD (reference sequence). Trimming shortened V by 6 bases and J by 5 bases, and 16 bases separated the two germline ends.

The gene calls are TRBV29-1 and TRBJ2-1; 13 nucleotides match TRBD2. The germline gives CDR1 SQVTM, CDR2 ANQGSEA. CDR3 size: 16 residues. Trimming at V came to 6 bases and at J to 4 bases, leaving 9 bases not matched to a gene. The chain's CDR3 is CSVQVGLAGVYNEQFF. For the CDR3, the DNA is TGCAGCGTCCAGGTCGGACTAGCGGGGGTGTACAATGAGCAGTTCTTC.

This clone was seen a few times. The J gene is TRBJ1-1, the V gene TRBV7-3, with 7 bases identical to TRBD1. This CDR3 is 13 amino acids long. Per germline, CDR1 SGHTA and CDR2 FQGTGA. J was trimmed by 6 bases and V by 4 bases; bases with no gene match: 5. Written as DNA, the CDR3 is TGTGCCAGCAGCTCGGACAGGAGGGCTGAAGCTTTCTTT. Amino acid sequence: CASSSDRRAEAFF. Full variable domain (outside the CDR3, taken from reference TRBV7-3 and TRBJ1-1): GAGVSQTPSNKVTEKGKYVELRCDPISGHTALYWYRQSLGQGPEFLIYFQGTGAADDSGLPNDRFFAVRPEGSVSTLKIQRTERGDSAVYLCASSSDRRAEAFFGQGTRLTVV.

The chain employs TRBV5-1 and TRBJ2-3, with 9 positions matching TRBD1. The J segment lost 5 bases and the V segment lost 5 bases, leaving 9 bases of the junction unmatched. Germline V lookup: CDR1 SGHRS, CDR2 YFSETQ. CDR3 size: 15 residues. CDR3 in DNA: TGCGCCAGCAGTCATCCACAGGGGGCAGGAGATACGCAGTATTTT. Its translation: CASSHPQGAGDTQYF.

Here the CDR3 DNA reads TGTGCCAGCAGCGCGTCGCCGGGACAGCCTTCCGGGGAGCTGTTTTTT. This codes for CASSASPGQPSGELFF. The chain is built from TRBV9 and TRBJ2-2; 7 bases line up with TRBD1. CDR1 SGDLS and CDR2 YYNGEE come from the germline V gene. The CDR3 has 16 residues. Unmatched junction bases numbered 11, after V lost 3 bases and J lost 6 bases.